This TCR beta chain is from a study of blood T cell repertoires in COVID-19. Produced via immunoSEQ multiplex PCR; TCRdb's table is partial and in-frame only. The sample lists approximately 190,000 clones; 80% to 95% were seen once. The specimen sequenced was peripheral blood. This clonotype was sampled from a man aged 45-65 years with acute or convalescent COVID-19.

CDR3: CASSLGTGIYYGYTF. The CDR3 DNA reads TGTGCCAGTAGTCTGGGGACAGGGATATACTATGGCTACACCTTC. The V and J genes are TRBV19 and TRBJ1-2; 9 bases are shared with TRBD1. CDR1 is LNHDA, CDR2 SQIVND, per germline (reference sequence). This CDR3 comprises 15 residues. Trimming at V came to 5 bases and at J to 3 bases, leaving 7 bases not matched to a gene.